A selection of T cell receptor beta chains follows, all from one sample in a study of CD8 T cells in Susac syndrome. TCRdb re-called the immunoSEQ multiplex PCR reads with MiXCR, one entry per CDR3 protein. The sample has 400,000 or so distinct CDR3 sequences, about 85% seen once. The sample was CD8+ T cells from PBMCs. These receptors all come from a human donor with multiple sclerosis. Each CDR3 is given with its conserved first and last residue. The D gene is left open where the match is weak. Some rows mark clone size as missing; the rest say once, few, many or name a class of expanded clone.

d_call: -; v_call: TRBV2; clone_size: -; j_call: TRBJ2-1; cdr3_nt: TGTGCCAGCAGTCCCCCGGGTGAGCAGTTCTTC; cdr3_aa: CASSPPGEQFF
d_call: -; v_call: TRBV11-3; clone_size: -; j_call: TRBJ2-3; cdr3_nt: TGTGCCAGCAGCCGTAGACAGGAGCCACCTTCTAGCACAGATACGCAGTATTTT; cdr3_aa: CASSRRQEPPSSTDTQYF
d_call: -; v_call: TRBV14; clone_size: -; j_call: TRBJ1-1; cdr3_nt: TGTGCCAGCAGCCAAGATTTTAACACTGAAGCTTTCTTT; cdr3_aa: CASSQDFNTEAFF
d_call: -; v_call: TRBV25-1; clone_size: -; j_call: TRBJ2-7; cdr3_nt: TGTGCCAGCAGTGACCCAACAGGGCTCAACTCCTACGAGCAGTACTTC; cdr3_aa: CASSDPTGLNSYEQYF
d_call: TRBD1; v_call: TRBV20-1; clone_size: -; j_call: TRBJ2-2; cdr3_nt: TGCAGTGCTACCGAAGGGGACAGGGGGTCCGGGGAGCTGTTTTTT; cdr3_aa: CSATEGDRGSGELFF
d_call: -; v_call: TRBV10-3; clone_size: few; j_call: TRBJ2-3; cdr3_nt: TGTGCCATCAGTGAGTCGGCGCGCACTAGCACAGATACGCAGTATTTT; cdr3_aa: CAISESARTSTDTQYF
d_call: TRBD2; v_call: TRBV5-6; clone_size: -; j_call: TRBJ2-7; cdr3_nt: TGTGCCAGCAGCATACTATTAGGGACTAGCCTCGAGCAGTACTTC; cdr3_aa: CASSILLGTSLEQYF
d_call: -; v_call: TRBV3-1; clone_size: -; j_call: TRBJ1-1; cdr3_nt: TGTGCCAGCAGCCAAGACCCCGGGGGGGGAAACACTGAAGCTTTCTTT; cdr3_aa: CASSQDPGGGNTEAFF
d_call: TRBD2; v_call: TRBV7-6; clone_size: -; j_call: TRBJ2-1; cdr3_nt: TGTGCCAGCAGCCTCCGGGACGGGGGGGCTTCTGAGCAGTTCTTC; cdr3_aa: CASSLRDGGASEQFF
d_call: -; v_call: TRBV5-6; clone_size: -; j_call: TRBJ2-7; cdr3_nt: TGTGCCAGCAGCTCGGACCGCCTCTACGAGCAGTACTTC; cdr3_aa: CASSSDRLYEQYF
d_call: TRBD1; v_call: TRBV5-1; clone_size: -; j_call: TRBJ1-1; cdr3_nt: TGCGCCAGCAGCCCGGACAGGGTCCAAGTATCTTTCTTT; cdr3_aa: CASSPDRVQVSFF
d_call: -; v_call: TRBV7-9; clone_size: -; j_call: TRBJ2-7; cdr3_nt: TGTGCCAGCAGCGATAAAGCGAGCTCCTACGAGCAGTACTTC; cdr3_aa: CASSDKASSYEQYF
d_call: -; v_call: TRBV6-6; clone_size: -; j_call: TRBJ2-1; cdr3_nt: TGTGCCAGCAGTTACCCGGGGATTCCAGGGAATGAGCAGTTCTTC; cdr3_aa: CASSYPGIPGNEQFF
d_call: TRBD2; v_call: TRBV4-1; clone_size: -; j_call: TRBJ2-1; cdr3_nt: TGCGCCAGCAGCCTAGGGAGCGGGGGGAAGAATGAGCAGTTCTTC; cdr3_aa: CASSLGSGGKNEQFF
d_call: -; v_call: TRBV7-9; clone_size: -; j_call: TRBJ1-1; cdr3_nt: TGTGCCAGCATAACCAAGAACACTGAAGCTTTCTTT; cdr3_aa: CASITKNTEAFF
d_call: -; v_call: TRBV27; clone_size: -; j_call: TRBJ1-5; cdr3_nt: TGTGCCAGCAGTTTAAAGCCCGGATGGGTCAATCAGCCCCAGCATTTT; cdr3_aa: CASSLKPGWVNQPQHF
d_call: -; v_call: TRBV18; clone_size: -; j_call: TRBJ1-1; cdr3_nt: TGTGCCAGCTCACCACCTAAAATGAACACTGAAGCTTTCTTT; cdr3_aa: CASSPPKMNTEAFF
d_call: TRBD2; v_call: TRBV20-1; clone_size: -; j_call: TRBJ2-1; cdr3_nt: TGCAGTGCTAGAGATTCCCACCCCCCCCGGGGACTAGGATACAATGAGCAGTTCTTC; cdr3_aa: CSARDSHPPRGLGYNEQFF
d_call: -; v_call: TRBV20-1; clone_size: -; j_call: TRBJ2-1; cdr3_nt: TGCAGTGCCACGGACGTGGACTTCGATGAGCAGTTCTTC; cdr3_aa: CSATDVDFDEQFF
d_call: TRBD2; v_call: TRBV11-2; clone_size: -; j_call: TRBJ2-1; cdr3_nt: TGTGCCAGCAGCTTAGTAGCGGGGGGGCTGGGTGAGCAGTTCTTC; cdr3_aa: CASSLVAGGLGEQFF
d_call: -; v_call: TRBV6-5; clone_size: -; j_call: TRBJ1-5; cdr3_nt: TGTGCCAGCAGTTCGCCGGGACACTTCACCAATCAGCCCCAGCATTTT; cdr3_aa: CASSSPGHFTNQPQHF
d_call: -; v_call: TRBV11-2; clone_size: few; j_call: TRBJ2-3; cdr3_nt: TGTGCCAGCAGCCCCCTAAGCACAGATACGCAGTATTTT; cdr3_aa: CASSPLSTDTQYF
d_call: -; v_call: TRBV29-1; clone_size: -; j_call: TRBJ2-3; cdr3_nt: TGCAGCGACCTGGAATCTGTCAGGGGCCACCGAACCCCCACAGATACGCAGTATTTT; cdr3_aa: CSDLESVRGHRTPTDTQYF
d_call: -; v_call: TRBV9; clone_size: once; j_call: TRBJ1-3; cdr3_nt: TGTGCCAGCAGCGTAGGCGAGGGTGTTGGAAACACCATATATTTT; cdr3_aa: CASSVGEGVGNTIYF
d_call: TRBD1; v_call: TRBV5-4; clone_size: -; j_call: TRBJ1-1; cdr3_nt: TGTGCCAGCAGTACAGAGGGGGCCCGAATGAACACTGAAGCTTTCTTT; cdr3_aa: CASSTEGARMNTEAFF
d_call: -; v_call: TRBV7-4; clone_size: -; j_call: TRBJ2-5; cdr3_nt: TGTGCCAGCAGCTTAAGGCGGAACAGGTCACAAGAGACCCAGTACTTC; cdr3_aa: CASSLRRNRSQETQYF
d_call: -; v_call: TRBV27; clone_size: -; j_call: TRBJ1-6; cdr3_nt: TGTGCCAGCAGCTTAGGAGGGAATTCACCCCTCCACTTT; cdr3_aa: CASSLGGNSPLHF
d_call: -; v_call: TRBV12-3/TRBV12-4; clone_size: -; j_call: TRBJ2-2; cdr3_nt: TGTGCCAGCAGGCCAGACTCTGGCAGCACCGGGGAGCTGTTTTTT; cdr3_aa: CASRPDSGSTGELFF
d_call: -; v_call: TRBV24-1; clone_size: -; j_call: TRBJ2-5; cdr3_nt: TGTGCCACCAGTGATTTTGGGGAAACCCAGTACTTC; cdr3_aa: CATSDFGETQYF
d_call: -; v_call: TRBV29-1; clone_size: -; j_call: TRBJ1-2; cdr3_nt: TGCAGCGTTGAAGGGGAGGACTATGGCTACACCTTC; cdr3_aa: CSVEGEDYGYTF
d_call: -; v_call: TRBV18; clone_size: few; j_call: TRBJ2-2; cdr3_nt: TGTGCCAGCTCACGAGGAGTTACCGGGGAGCTGTTTTTT; cdr3_aa: CASSRGVTGELFF
d_call: TRBD2; v_call: TRBV4-1; clone_size: -; j_call: TRBJ2-7; cdr3_nt: TGCGCCAGCAGCCAAGGGGTAGCGGGAGAGTCGGGGTCCTACGAGCAGTACTTC; cdr3_aa: CASSQGVAGESGSYEQYF
d_call: TRBD1; v_call: TRBV30; clone_size: -; j_call: TRBJ1-1; cdr3_nt: TGTGCCTATAACTACAGGGGGCCGTACACTGAAGCTTTCTTT; cdr3_aa: CAYNYRGPYTEAFF
d_call: TRBD1; v_call: TRBV27; clone_size: -; j_call: TRBJ2-7; cdr3_nt: TGTGCCAGCAGTTCGATAGGACAGGGGGCGGTCGAGCAGTACTTC; cdr3_aa: CASSSIGQGAVEQYF
d_call: -; v_call: TRBV5-1; clone_size: -; j_call: TRBJ1-2; cdr3_nt: TGCGCCAGCAGCTTACGGGGGGCGGAAGGCTACACCTTC; cdr3_aa: CASSLRGAEGYTF
d_call: TRBD1; v_call: TRBV27; clone_size: -; j_call: TRBJ2-7; cdr3_nt: TGTGCCAGCAGTTACCGGACAGGGGGAACCTACGAGCAGTACTTC; cdr3_aa: CASSYRTGGTYEQYF
d_call: -; v_call: TRBV30; clone_size: -; j_call: TRBJ2-5; cdr3_nt: TGTGCCTGGAGTAGTGGCTTCCAAGAGACCCAGTACTTC; cdr3_aa: CAWSSGFQETQYF
d_call: -; v_call: TRBV6-1; clone_size: -; j_call: TRBJ1-1; cdr3_nt: TGTGCCAGCACCTCCGGAGTGGGCAGGCTGAACACTGAAGCTTTCTTT; cdr3_aa: CASTSGVGRLNTEAFF
d_call: -; v_call: TRBV6-5; clone_size: -; j_call: TRBJ1-1; cdr3_nt: TGTGCCAGCAGCCCTAAAACGGGGGGGACTGAAGCTTTCTTT; cdr3_aa: CASSPKTGGTEAFF
d_call: -; v_call: TRBV6-1; clone_size: few; j_call: TRBJ2-1; cdr3_nt: TGTGCCAGCACCGGCCAGCACAATGAGCAGTTCTTC; cdr3_aa: CASTGQHNEQFF
d_call: -; v_call: TRBV4-1; clone_size: -; j_call: TRBJ2-3; cdr3_nt: TGCGCCAGCGGCCAACGTTCGGTACGGGTGGCAGATACGCAGTATTTT; cdr3_aa: CASGQRSVRVADTQYF
d_call: -; v_call: TRBV30; clone_size: -; j_call: TRBJ1-3; cdr3_nt: TGTGCCTGGAGTTGGGGCACAACTTCTGGAAACACCATATATTTT; cdr3_aa: CAWSWGTTSGNTIYF
d_call: -; v_call: TRBV16; clone_size: -; j_call: TRBJ1-2; cdr3_nt: TGTGCCAGCAGCCAACGGGCATTACTCAGGGCTAACTATGGCTACACCTTC; cdr3_aa: CASSQRALLRANYGYTF
d_call: -; v_call: TRBV21-1; clone_size: -; j_call: TRBJ1-2; cdr3_nt: TGTGCCAGCTTAAAGGGCTACACCTTC; cdr3_aa: CASLKGYTF
d_call: -; v_call: TRBV12-3/TRBV12-4; clone_size: -; j_call: TRBJ2-7; cdr3_nt: TGTGCCAGCAGTCAGACAGGGGACTACTACGAGCAGTACTTC; cdr3_aa: CASSQTGDYYEQYF
d_call: -; v_call: TRBV29-1; clone_size: -; j_call: TRBJ2-3; cdr3_nt: TGCAGCGTTATGCGCGGGATGAGCACAGATACGCAGTATTTT; cdr3_aa: CSVMRGMSTDTQYF
d_call: -; v_call: TRBV2; clone_size: -; j_call: TRBJ2-7; cdr3_nt: TGTGCCAGCAGCCTCAACCCCTGGTACGAGCAGTACTTC; cdr3_aa: CASSLNPWYEQYF
d_call: -; v_call: TRBV30; clone_size: -; j_call: TRBJ1-1; cdr3_nt: TGTGCCTGGAAGGAACCAGGGGACACTGAAGCTTTCTTT; cdr3_aa: CAWKEPGDTEAFF
d_call: -; v_call: TRBV9; clone_size: -; j_call: TRBJ2-1; cdr3_nt: TGTGCCAGCAGCGTCGAGGGGTATCTCGATGAGCAGTTCTTC; cdr3_aa: CASSVEGYLDEQFF
d_call: -; v_call: TRBV6-6; clone_size: -; j_call: TRBJ2-1; cdr3_nt: TGTGCCAGCAGTTACGGCGGAGCGGATGAGCAGTTCTTC; cdr3_aa: CASSYGGADEQFF
d_call: TRBD1; v_call: TRBV6-6; clone_size: -; j_call: TRBJ2-7; cdr3_nt: TGTGCCAGCAGACCGGGACAGTTATTGGACGAGCAGTACTTC; cdr3_aa: CASRPGQLLDEQYF
d_call: -; v_call: TRBV4-2; clone_size: -; j_call: TRBJ2-1; cdr3_nt: TGTGCCAGCAGCCAAGATTTGGGGGGCTATGAGCAGTTCTTC; cdr3_aa: CASSQDLGGYEQFF
d_call: -; v_call: TRBV12-3/TRBV12-4; clone_size: -; j_call: TRBJ2-1; cdr3_nt: TGTGCCAGCAGAACAGGGCAAAGCTCCTACAATGAGCAGTTCTTC; cdr3_aa: CASRTGQSSYNEQFF
d_call: -; v_call: TRBV10-3; clone_size: -; j_call: TRBJ2-5; cdr3_nt: TGTGCCATTGCTAGCGAGTGGGTCCAAGAGACCCAGTACTTC; cdr3_aa: CAIASEWVQETQYF
d_call: -; v_call: TRBV10-2; clone_size: -; j_call: TRBJ1-2; cdr3_nt: TGCGCCAGCAGTGAGTCCACAGCAAGCTATGGCTACACCTTC; cdr3_aa: CASSESTASYGYTF
d_call: -; v_call: TRBV4-1; clone_size: -; j_call: TRBJ2-3; cdr3_nt: TGTGCCAGCAGCCAAGAGGGTACAGATACGCAGTATTTT; cdr3_aa: CASSQEGTDTQYF
d_call: TRBD2; v_call: TRBV24-1; clone_size: -; j_call: TRBJ2-1; cdr3_nt: TGTGCCACCAGTGATTCCTCTAGCGGGGTTAATGTTCCCTACAATGAGCAGTTCTTC; cdr3_aa: CATSDSSSGVNVPYNEQFF